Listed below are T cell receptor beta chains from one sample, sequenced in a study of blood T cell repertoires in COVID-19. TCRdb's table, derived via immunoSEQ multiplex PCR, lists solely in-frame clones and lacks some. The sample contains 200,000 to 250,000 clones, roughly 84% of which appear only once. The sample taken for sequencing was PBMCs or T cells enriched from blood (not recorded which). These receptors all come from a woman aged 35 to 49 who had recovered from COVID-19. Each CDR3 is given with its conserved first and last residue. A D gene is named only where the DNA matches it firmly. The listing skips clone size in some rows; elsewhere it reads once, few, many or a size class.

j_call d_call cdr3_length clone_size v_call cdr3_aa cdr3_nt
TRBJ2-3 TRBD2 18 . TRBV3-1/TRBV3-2 CASSQDVGLAGITDTQYF TGTGCCAGCAGCCAAGATGTCGGACTAGCGGGAATCACAGATACGCAGTATTTT
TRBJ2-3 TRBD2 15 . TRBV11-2 CASSRLAGGADTQYF TGTGCCAGCAGTCGTTTAGCGGGAGGTGCAGATACGCAGTATTTT
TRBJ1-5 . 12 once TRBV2 CASSVSNQPQHF TGTGCCAGCAGCGTCAGCAATCAGCCCCAGCATTTT
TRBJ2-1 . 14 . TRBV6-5 CASSYMDTYNEQFF TGTGCCAGCAGTTACATGGACACTTACAATGAGCAGTTCTTC
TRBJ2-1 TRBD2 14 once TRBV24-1 CATGTRQNWNEQFF TGTGCCACCGGGACTAGGCAAAATTGGAATGAGCAGTTCTTC
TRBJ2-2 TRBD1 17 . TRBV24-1 CATSDPSTGGAPGELFF TGTGCCACCAGTGACCCTTCGACAGGGGGCGCACCCGGGGAGCTGTTTTTT
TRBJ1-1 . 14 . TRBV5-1 CASSLWGENTEAFF TGCGCCAGCAGCTTGTGGGGAGAGAACACTGAAGCTTTCTTT
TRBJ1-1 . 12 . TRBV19 CASSSRNTEAFF TGTGCCAGTAGTTCCAGGAACACTGAAGCTTTCTTT
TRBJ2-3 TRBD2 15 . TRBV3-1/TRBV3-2 CYLGTSYGVADTQYF TGTTACCTGGGGACTAGCTATGGGGTAGCAGATACGCAGTATTTT
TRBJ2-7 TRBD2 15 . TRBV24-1 CATSDPGEGTYEQYF TGTGCCACCAGTGACCCGGGGGAGGGCACCTACGAGCAGTACTTC
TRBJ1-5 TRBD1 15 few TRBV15 CATSRDRGRDQPQHF TGTGCCACCAGTAGAGACAGGGGGCGAGATCAGCCCCAGCATTTT
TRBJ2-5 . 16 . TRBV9 CASSVDPGVRGETQYF TGTGCCAGCAGCGTAGATCCGGGGGTCAGAGGAGAGACCCAGTACTTC
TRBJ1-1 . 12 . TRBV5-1 CASSLDSGMAFF TGCGCCAGCAGCTTGGATTCGGGGATGGCTTTCTTT
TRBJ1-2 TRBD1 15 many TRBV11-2 CASSPRTGGGYGYTF TGTGCCAGCAGCCCTAGGACAGGGGGCGGTTATGGCTACACCTTC
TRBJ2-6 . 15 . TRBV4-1 CASSPRTFAANVLTF TGCGCCAGCAGCCCCCGGACATTTGCGGCCAACGTCCTGACTTTC
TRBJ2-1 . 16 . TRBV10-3 CAISASTGEGYNEQFF TGTGCCATCAGTGCCTCGACAGGGGAGGGGTACAATGAGCAGTTCTTC
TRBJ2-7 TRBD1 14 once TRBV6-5 CASSYGTGVREQYF TGTGCCAGCAGTTACGGGACAGGGGTGAGGGAGCAGTACTTC
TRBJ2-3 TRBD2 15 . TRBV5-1 CASSYTSGRIDTQYF TGCGCCAGCAGCTATACTAGCGGGAGAATAGATACGCAGTATTTT
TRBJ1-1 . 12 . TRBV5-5 CASSKSNTEAFF TGTGCCAGCAGTAAATCGAACACTGAAGCTTTCTTT
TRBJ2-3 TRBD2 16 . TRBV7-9 CASSLVPSGGTDTQYF TGTGCCAGCAGCTTAGTTCCTAGCGGGGGCACAGATACGCAGTATTTT
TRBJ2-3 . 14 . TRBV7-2 CASRSGHNTDTQYF TGTGCCAGCAGATCAGGACACAACACAGATACGCAGTATTTT
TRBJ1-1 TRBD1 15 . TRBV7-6 CASSLEGQGASEAFF TGTGCCAGCAGCTTAGAGGGACAGGGGGCCTCTGAAGCTTTCTTT
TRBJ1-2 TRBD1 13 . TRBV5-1 CASRVDRGFGYTF TGCGCCAGCAGGGTTGACAGGGGGTTTGGCTACACCTTC
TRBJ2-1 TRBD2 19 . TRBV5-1 CASSLFLATSGRSGNEQFF TGCGCCAGCAGCTTGTTTTTAGCTACTAGCGGGAGAAGCGGGAATGAGCAGTTCTTC
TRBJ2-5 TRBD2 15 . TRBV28 CASRTPSGVQETQYF TGTGCCAGCAGAACCCCTAGCGGGGTGCAAGAGACCCAGTACTTC
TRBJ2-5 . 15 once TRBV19 CASSIGRDGQETQYF TGTGCCAGTAGTATTGGCAGGGATGGCCAAGAGACCCAGTACTTC
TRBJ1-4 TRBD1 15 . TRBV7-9 CASRSPGQGSEKLFF TGTGCCAGCAGGTCGCCGGGACAGGGAAGTGAAAAACTGTTTTTT
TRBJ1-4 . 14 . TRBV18 CASSPSVANEKLFF TGTGCCAGCTCGCCCAGTGTGGCTAATGAAAAACTGTTTTTT
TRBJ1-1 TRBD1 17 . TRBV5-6 CASSLGPQSWDRSEAFF TGTGCCAGCAGCTTGGGACCCCAATCCTGGGACAGGAGTGAAGCTTTCTTT
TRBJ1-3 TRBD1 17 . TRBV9 CASSRRDRGNLGNTIYF TGTGCCAGCAGCCGCCGGGACAGGGGTAATCTGGGAAACACCATATATTTT
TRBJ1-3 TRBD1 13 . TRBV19 CASQGDVGNTIYF TGTGCCAGCCAGGGGGACGTTGGAAACACCATATATTTT
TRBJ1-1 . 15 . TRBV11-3 CASSFQGRGNTEAFF TGTGCCAGCAGCTTTCAGGGTAGGGGGAACACTGAAGCTTTCTTT
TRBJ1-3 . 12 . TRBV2 CASSEVMNTIYF TGTGCCAGCAGTGAAGTTATGAACACCATATATTTT
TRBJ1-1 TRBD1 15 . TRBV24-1 CATSDSTGGITEAFF TGTGCCACCAGTGATTCTACAGGGGGTATCACTGAAGCTTTCTTT
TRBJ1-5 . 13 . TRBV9 CASSVVEGQPQHF TGTGCCAGCAGCGTAGTGGAGGGACAGCCCCAGCATTTT
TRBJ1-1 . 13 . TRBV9 CASTAGAITEAFF TGTGCCAGCACCGCAGGGGCTATCACTGAAGCTTTCTTT
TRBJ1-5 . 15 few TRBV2 CASRQTGSGNQPQHF TGTGCCAGCAGACAAACAGGGAGCGGCAATCAGCCCCAGCATTTT
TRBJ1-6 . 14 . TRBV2 CASSVGSNNSPLHF TGTGCCAGCAGTGTCGGTAGCAATAATTCACCCCTCCACTTT
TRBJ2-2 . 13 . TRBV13 CASSLLGTGELFF TGTGCCAGCAGCTTACTAGGCACCGGGGAGCTGTTTTTT
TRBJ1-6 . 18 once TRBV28 CASSWTSGLSSYNSPLHF TGTGCCAGCAGTTGGACATCAGGTTTGAGCTCCTATAATTCACCCCTCCACTTT
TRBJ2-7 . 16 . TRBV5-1 CASSRGRSTSSYEQYF TGCGCCAGCAGCCGAGGGAGGTCGACCAGCTCCTACGAGCAGTACTTC
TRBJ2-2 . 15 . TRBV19 CASSSGTGNTGELFF TGTGCCAGTAGTTCTGGGACTGGGAACACCGGGGAGCTGTTTTTT
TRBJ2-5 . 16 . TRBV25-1 CASSDTPDSGQETQYF TGTGCCAGCAGTGATACCCCCGATAGCGGCCAAGAGACCCAGTACTTC